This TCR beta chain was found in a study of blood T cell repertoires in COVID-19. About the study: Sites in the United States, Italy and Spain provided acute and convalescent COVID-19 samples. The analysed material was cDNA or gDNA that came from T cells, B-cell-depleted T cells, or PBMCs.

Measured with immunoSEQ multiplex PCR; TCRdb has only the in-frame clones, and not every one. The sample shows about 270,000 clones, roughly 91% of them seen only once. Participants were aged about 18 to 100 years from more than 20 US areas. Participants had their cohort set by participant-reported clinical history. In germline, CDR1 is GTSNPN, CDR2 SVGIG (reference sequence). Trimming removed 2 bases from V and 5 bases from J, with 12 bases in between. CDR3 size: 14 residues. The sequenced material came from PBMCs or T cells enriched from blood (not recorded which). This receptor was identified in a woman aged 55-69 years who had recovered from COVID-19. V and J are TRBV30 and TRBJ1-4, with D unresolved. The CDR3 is CAWSLGGGNEKLFF. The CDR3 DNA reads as TGTGCCTGGAGTTTAGGAGGAGGCAATGAAAAACTGTTTTTT. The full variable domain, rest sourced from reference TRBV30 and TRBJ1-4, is SQTIHQWPATLVQPVGSPLSLECTVEGTSNPNLYWYRQAAGRGLQLLFYSVGIGQISSEVPQNLSASRPQDRQFILSSKKLLLSDSGFYLCAWSLGGGNEKLFFGSGTQLSVL.